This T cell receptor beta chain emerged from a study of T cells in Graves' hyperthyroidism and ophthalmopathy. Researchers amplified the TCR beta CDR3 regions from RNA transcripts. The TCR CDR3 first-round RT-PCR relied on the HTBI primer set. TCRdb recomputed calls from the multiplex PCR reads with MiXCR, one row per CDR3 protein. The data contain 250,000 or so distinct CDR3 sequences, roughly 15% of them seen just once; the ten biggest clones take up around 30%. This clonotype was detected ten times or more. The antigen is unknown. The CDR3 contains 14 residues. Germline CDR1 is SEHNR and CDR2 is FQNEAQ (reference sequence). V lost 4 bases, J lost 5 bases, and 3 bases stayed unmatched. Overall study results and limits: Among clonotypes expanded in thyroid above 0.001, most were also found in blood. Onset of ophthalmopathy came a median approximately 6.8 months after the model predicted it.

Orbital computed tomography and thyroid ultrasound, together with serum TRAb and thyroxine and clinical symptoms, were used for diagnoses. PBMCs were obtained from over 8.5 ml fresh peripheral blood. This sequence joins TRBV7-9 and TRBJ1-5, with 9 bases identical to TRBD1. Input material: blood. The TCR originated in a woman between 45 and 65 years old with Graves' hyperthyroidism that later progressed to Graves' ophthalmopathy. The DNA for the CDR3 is TGTGCCAGCAGCTCGCGACAGGGGGATCAGCCCCAGCATTTT. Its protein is CASSSRQGDQPQHF.